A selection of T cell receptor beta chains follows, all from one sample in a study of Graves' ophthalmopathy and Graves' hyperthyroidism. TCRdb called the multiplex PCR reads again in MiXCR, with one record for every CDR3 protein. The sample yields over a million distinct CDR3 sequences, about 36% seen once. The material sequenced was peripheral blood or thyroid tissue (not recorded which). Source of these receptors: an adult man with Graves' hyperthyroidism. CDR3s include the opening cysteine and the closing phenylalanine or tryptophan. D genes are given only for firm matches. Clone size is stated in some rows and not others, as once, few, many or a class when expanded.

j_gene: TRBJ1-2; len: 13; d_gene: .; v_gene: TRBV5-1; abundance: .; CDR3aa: CASSLPGPGGYTF; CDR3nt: TGCGCCAGCAGCTTGCCGGGGCCGGGGGGCTACACCTTC
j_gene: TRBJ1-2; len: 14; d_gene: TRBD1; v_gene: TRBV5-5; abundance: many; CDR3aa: CASNPGTGVYGYTF; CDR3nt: TGTGCCAGCAACCCCGGGACAGGGGTCTATGGCTACACCTTC
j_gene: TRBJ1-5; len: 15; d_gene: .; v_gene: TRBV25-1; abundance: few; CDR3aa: CASILGFGGNQPQHF; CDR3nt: TGTGCCAGCATCTTGGGCTTTGGGGGCAATCAGCCCCAGCATTTT
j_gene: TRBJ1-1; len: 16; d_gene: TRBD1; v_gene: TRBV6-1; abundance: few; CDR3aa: CASSFKGQGWGTEAFF; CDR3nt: TGTGCCAGCAGTTTTAAGGGACAGGGATGGGGCACTGAAGCTTTCTTT
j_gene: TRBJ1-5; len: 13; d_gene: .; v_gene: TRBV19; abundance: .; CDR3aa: CASSPDRFQPQHF; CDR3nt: TGTGCCAGTAGTCCCGACAGATTTCAGCCCCAGCATTTT
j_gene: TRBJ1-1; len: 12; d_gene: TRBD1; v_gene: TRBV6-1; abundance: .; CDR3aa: CATGGWSTEAFF; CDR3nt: TGTGCCACAGGGGGCTGGAGCACTGAAGCTTTCTTT
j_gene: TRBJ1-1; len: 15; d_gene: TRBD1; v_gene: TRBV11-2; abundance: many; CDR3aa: CASSRYSGGSTEAFF; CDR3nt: TGTGCCAGCAGTCGATACTCAGGGGGATCGACTGAAGCTTTCTTT
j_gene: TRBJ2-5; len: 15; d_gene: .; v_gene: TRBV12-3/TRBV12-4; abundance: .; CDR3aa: CASSHHREIIQTQYF; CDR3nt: TGTGCCAGCAGCCATCACAGGGAAATAATTCAGACCCAGTACTTC
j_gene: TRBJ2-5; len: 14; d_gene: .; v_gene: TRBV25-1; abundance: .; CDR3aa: CASSGRQGQESQYF; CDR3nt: TGTGCCAGCAGTGGGAGGCAGGGACAAGAGAGCCAGTACTTC
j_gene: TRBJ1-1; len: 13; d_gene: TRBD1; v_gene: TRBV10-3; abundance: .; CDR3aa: CASRDRVETEAFF; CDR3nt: TGTGCCAGCAGGGACAGGGTTGAGACTGAAGCCTTCTTT
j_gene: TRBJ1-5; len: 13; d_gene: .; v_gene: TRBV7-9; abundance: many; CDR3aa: CASSRDGDQPQHF; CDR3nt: TGTGCCAGCAGCCGGGACGGGGATCAGCCCCAGCATTTT
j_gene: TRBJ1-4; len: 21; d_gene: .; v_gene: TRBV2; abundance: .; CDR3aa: CASSVGDRETQYFGPGKDVFF; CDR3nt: .
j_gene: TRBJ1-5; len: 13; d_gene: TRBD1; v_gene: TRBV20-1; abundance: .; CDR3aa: CSAGGQGHQPQHF; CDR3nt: TGCAGTGCGGGGGGACAGGGACATCAGCCCCAGCATTTT
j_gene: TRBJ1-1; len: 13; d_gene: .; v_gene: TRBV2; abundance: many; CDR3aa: CASSSGRDTEAFF; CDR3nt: TGTGCCAGCAGCTCAGGGCGGGACACTGAAGCTTTCTTT
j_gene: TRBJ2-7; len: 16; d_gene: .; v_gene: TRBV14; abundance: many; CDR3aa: CASSQATGTLHYEQYF; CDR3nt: TGTGCCAGCAGCCAGGCTACGGGGACTCTCCACTACGAGCAGTACTTC
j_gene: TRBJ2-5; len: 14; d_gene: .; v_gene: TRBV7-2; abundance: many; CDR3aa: CASSLAPGEETQYF; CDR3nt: TGTGCCAGCAGCTTAGCGCCAGGGGAAGAGACCCAGTACTTC
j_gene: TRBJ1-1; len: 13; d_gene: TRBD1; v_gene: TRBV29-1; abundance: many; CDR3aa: CSTRGQLNTEAFF; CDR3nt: TGCAGCACAAGGGGACAGCTGAACACTGAAGCTTTCTTT
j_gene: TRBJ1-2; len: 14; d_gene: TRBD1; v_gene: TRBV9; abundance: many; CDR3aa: CASSALRTGYGYTF; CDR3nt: TGTGCCAGCAGCGCCCTTCGGACAGGCTATGGCTACACCTTC
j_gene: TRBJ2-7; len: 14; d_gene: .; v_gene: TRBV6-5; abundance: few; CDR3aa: CAVGEDGLSYEQYF; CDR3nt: TGTGCCGTGGGAGAGGACGGATTATCCTACGAGCAGTACTTC
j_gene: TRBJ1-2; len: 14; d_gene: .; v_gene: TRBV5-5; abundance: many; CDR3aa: CASSLGAGNYGYTF; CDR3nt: TGTGCCAGCAGCTTAGGGGCGGGGAACTATGGCTACACCTTC
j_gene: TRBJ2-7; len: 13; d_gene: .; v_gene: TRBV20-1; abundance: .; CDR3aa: CSARSQGGYEQYF; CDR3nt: TGCAGTGCTAGATCACAGGGAGGTTACGAGCAGTACTTC
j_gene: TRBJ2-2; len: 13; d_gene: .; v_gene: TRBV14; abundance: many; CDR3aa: CASSMGRTGELFF; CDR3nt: TGTGCCAGCAGCATGGGGAGGACCGGGGAGCTGTTTTTT
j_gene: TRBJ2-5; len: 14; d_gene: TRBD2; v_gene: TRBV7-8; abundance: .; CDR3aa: CASRELAGQETQYF; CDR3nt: TGTGCCAGCAGGGAACTAGCGGGGCAAGAGACCCAGTACTTC
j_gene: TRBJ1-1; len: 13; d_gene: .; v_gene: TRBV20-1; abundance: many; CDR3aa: CSADDRSNTEAFF; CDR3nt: TGCAGTGCTGATGACAGGTCGAACACTGAAGCTTTCTTT
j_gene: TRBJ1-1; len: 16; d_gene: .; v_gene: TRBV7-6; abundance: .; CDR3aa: CASSLATGGAVTEAFF; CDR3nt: TGTGCCAGCAGCTTAGCGACGGGAGGTGCCGTCACTGAAGCTTTCTTT
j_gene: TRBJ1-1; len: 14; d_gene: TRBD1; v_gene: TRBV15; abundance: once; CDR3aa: CATSRVRGRTEAFF; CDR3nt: TGTGCCACCAGCAGAGTCAGGGGGCGAACTGAAGCTTTCTTT
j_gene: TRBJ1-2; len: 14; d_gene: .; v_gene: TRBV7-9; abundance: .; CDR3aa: CASSHSTGLYGYTF; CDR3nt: TGTGCCAGCAGCCACTCGACAGGACTCTATGGCTACACCTTC
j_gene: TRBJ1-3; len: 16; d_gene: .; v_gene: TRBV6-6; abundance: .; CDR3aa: CASSPRGQLSGNTIYF; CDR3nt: TGTGCCAGCAGTCCCCGAGGGCAACTCAGTGGAAACACCATATATTTT
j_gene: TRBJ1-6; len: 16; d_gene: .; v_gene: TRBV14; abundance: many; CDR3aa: CASSLLPSGNNSPLHF; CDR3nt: TGTGCCAGCAGCCTCTTACCCTCGGGAAATAATTCACCCCTCCACTTT
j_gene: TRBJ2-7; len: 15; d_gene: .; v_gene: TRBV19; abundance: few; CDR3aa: CAISEKWEAGDEQYF; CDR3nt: TGTGCCATCAGTGAGAAATGGGAGGCCGGGGACGAGCAGTACTTC
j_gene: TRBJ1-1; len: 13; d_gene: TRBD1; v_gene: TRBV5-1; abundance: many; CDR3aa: CASSGQENTEAFF; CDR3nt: TGCGCCAGCAGCGGACAGGAGAACACTGAAGCTTTCTTT
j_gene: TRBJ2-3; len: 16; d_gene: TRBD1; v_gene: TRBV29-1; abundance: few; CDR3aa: CSAPEGQATSRDTQYF; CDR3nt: TGCAGCGCTCCCGAGGGACAGGCAACCTCCCGAGATACGCAGTATTTT
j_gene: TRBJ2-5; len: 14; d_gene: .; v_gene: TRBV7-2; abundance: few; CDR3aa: CASSQDGDGETQYF; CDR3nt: TGCGCCAGCAGCCAAGATGGGGACGGGGAGACCCAGTACTTC
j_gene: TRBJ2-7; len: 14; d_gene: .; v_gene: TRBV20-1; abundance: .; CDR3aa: CSASRSLSSYEQYF; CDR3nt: TGCAGTGCCAGCAGGTCCCTAAGCTCCTACGAGCAGTACTTC
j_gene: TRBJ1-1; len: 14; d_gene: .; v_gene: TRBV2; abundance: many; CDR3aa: CASRGGGINTEAFF; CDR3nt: TGTGCCAGCAGAGGAGGGGGGATCAACACTGAAGCTTTCTTT
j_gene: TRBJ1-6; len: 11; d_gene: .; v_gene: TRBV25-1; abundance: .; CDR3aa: CASSYQSPLHF; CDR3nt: TGTGCCAGCAGTTATCAGTCACCCCTCCACTTT
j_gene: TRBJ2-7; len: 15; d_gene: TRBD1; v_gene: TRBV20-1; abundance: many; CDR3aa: CSARDLGQGGYEQYF; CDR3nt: TGCAGTGCTAGAGATCTGGGACAGGGGGGCTACGAGCAGTACTTC
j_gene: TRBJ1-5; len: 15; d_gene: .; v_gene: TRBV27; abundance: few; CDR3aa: CASSLYRVKGQPQHF; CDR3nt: TGTGCCAGCAGTTTATACAGGGTGAAGGGGCAGCCCCAGCATTTT
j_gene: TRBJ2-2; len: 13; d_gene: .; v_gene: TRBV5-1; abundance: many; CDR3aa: CASAEANTGELFF; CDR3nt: TGCGCCAGCGCCGAAGCGAACACCGGGGAGCTGTTTTTT
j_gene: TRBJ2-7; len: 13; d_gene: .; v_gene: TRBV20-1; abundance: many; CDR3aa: CSATGSGKHEQYF; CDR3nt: TGCAGTGCAACCGGGTCCGGGAAGCACGAGCAGTACTTC
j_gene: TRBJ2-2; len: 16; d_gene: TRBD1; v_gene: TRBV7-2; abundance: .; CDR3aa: CASSSSGQGFGGELFF; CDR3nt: TGTGCCAGCAGCTCTTCGGGACAGGGTTTCGGCGGGGAGCTGTTTTTT
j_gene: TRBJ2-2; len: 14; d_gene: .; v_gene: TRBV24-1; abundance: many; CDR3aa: CATAWGQNTGELFF; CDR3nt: TGTGCCACCGCCTGGGGGCAGAACACCGGGGAGCTGTTTTTT
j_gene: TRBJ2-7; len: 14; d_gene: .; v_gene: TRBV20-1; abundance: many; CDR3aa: CSALSRTPPYEQYF; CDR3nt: TGCAGTGCCCTCTCGAGGACACCACCTTACGAGCAGTACTTC
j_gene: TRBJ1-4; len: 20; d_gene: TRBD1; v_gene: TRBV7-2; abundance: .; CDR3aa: CASSNRKGQGASGANEKLFF; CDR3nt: TGTGCCAGCAGCAACCGGAAGGGACAGGGGGCATCTGGGGCTAATGAAAAACTGTTTTTT
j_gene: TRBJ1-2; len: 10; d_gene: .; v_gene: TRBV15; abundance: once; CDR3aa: CATKGDGYTF; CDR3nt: TGTGCCACCAAGGGGGATGGGTACACCTTC
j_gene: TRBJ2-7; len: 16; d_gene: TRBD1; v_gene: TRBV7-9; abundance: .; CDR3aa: CASSSPHQGEPYEQYF; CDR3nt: TGTGCCAGCAGCTCGCCCCATCAGGGGGAACCCTACGAGCAGTACTTC
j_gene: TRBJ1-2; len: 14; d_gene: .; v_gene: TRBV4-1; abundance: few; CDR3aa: CASSQEEWNYGYTF; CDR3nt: TGCGCCAGCAGCCAGGAGGAGTGGAACTATGGCTACACCTTC
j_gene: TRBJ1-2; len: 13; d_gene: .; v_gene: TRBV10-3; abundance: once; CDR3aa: CAISAGLNYGYTF; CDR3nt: TGTGCCATCAGTGCGGGTCTTAACTATGGCTACACCTTC
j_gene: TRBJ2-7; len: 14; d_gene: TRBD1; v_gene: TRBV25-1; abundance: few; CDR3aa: CASSWPGQGYEQYF; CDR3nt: TGTGCCAGCAGTTGGCCAGGACAGGGCTACGAGCAGTACTTC
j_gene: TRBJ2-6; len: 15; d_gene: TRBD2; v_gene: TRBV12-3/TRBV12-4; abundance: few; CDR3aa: CASRIAGSGANVLTF; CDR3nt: TGTGCCAGCAGAATAGCGGGGTCTGGGGCCAACGTCCTGACTTTC
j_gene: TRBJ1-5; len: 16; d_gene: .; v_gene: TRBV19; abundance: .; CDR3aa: CASSIAQGGRDQPQHF; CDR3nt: TGTGCCAGTAGTATAGCCCAGGGAGGGCGCGATCAGCCCCAGCATTTT